This entry features one T cell receptor beta chain sequence. This specimen comes from a study of blood T cell repertoires in COVID-19. The method was immunoSEQ multiplex PCR; TCRdb's version includes in-frame clones alone and lacks a portion of them. The table shows around 250,000 clones, with more than 75% occurring only once. CDR1 SQVTM and CDR2 ANQGSEA come from the germline V gene. The CDR3 extends over 13 amino acids. V was trimmed by 7 bases and J by 5 bases, leaving 15 bases between them. This rearrangement joins TRBV29-1 to TRBJ2-1; D possibly corresponds to TRBD1 (5 bases). This sequence was found in a woman aged 70 to 79 with active or convalescent COVID-19. Sequenced sample: peripheral blood. For the CDR3, the DNA is TGCAGCGCCAGGGTAGATACGGACAATGAGCAGTTCTTC. Its translation: CSARVDTDNEQFF.